A single sample is the source of the 21 T cell receptor beta chains below, sequenced in a study of T cell changes during pregnancy in multiple sclerosis. The data were produced by immunoSEQ multiplex PCR, yet TCRdb's version contains in-frame clones alone and is incomplete. This sample carries some 80,000 clones, 85% to 95% of them seen once, and the ten largest clones take roughly 0.14%. The material was CD4+ T cells from peripheral blood mononuclear cells, obtained after pregnancy. Every receptor here comes from a female donor with multiple sclerosis, enrolled in a pregnancy study.

Here the CDR3 DNA reads TGTGCCAGCAGATCCACCGGGGGATCCAATCAGCCCCAGCATTTT. Its protein is CASRSTGGSNQPQHF. The rearrangement uses TRBV27 and TRBJ1-5; D perhaps matches TRBD1 (5 bases). The V end lost 6 bases, the J end lost 3 bases, and 15 bases lay between the germline ends. The CDR3 is made up of 15 amino acids. Looked up from germline, CDR1 is MNHEY and CDR2 is SMNVEV (reference sequence).

The chain employs TRBV5-1 and TRBJ2-7; 12 bases fit TRBD2. Germline V CDR1 and CDR2: SGHRS, YFSETQ. The J segment lost 6 bases and the V segment lost 3 bases, leaving 10 bases of the junction unmatched. This CDR3 region has 16 residues. CDR3 amino acids: CASSSLTSGRIGEQYF. CDR3 DNA sequence: TGCGCCAGCAGCTCTTTGACTAGCGGGAGAATTGGCGAGCAGTACTTC.

The chain uses TRBV5-1 and TRBJ2-7, with 10 bases matching TRBD1. Germline V gene data show CDR1 as SGHRS and CDR2 as YFSETQ. V shed 4 bases and J 2 bases; nucleotides not matched to a gene: 6. The CDR3 loop spans 15 amino acids. In DNA form, the CDR3 reads TGCGCCAGCAGCCCGGGACAGGGGCATACCTACGAGCAGTACTTC. As protein: CASSPGQGHTYEQYF.

The chain recombines TRBV5-1 with TRBJ2-7; D gene unclear. V lost 0 bases and J 4 bases, leaving 11 bases between the germline ends. Germline V gene sequence: CDR1 SGHRS, CDR2 YFSETQ. The CDR3 covers 14 residues. The CDR3 region has the DNA TGCGCCAGCAGCTTGGAGAGTAGAATATACGAGCAGTACTTC. This encodes CASSLESRIYEQYF. The full variable domain, rest sourced from reference TRBV5-1 and TRBJ2-7, is KAGVTQTPRYLIKTRGQQVTLSCSPISGHRSVSWYQQTPGQGLQFLFEYFSETQRNKGNFPGRFSGRQFSNSRSEMNVSTLELGDSALYLCASSLESRIYEQYFGPGTRLTVT.

This rearrangement joins TRBV25-1 to TRBJ2-2; maybe TRBD2 (6 bases). The CDR3 length is 14 residues. Germline assignment: CDR1 MGHDK and CDR2 SYGVNS. V was cut by 6 bases and J by 7 bases, with 15 bases left in between. DNA of the CDR3: TGTGCCAGCAGGGGAAGCGGGTTTGGCGGGGAGCTGTTTTTT. Protein product: CASRGSGFGGELFF.

The rearrangement links TRBV6-5 to TRBJ2-5, with TRBD1 as a possible D gene (5 bases). This CDR3 spans 11 amino acids. The V and J ends lost 8 bases and 5 bases respectively, with 9 bases between them. Germline values: CDR1 MNHEY, CDR2 SVGAGI. The CDR3 DNA follows: TGTGCCAGCCAAGGGGTCGAGACCCAGTACTTC. It is translated as CASQGVETQYF.

The chain employs TRBV30 and TRBJ1-1; weak D call: TRBD1 (5 bases). This CDR3 is 13 amino acids long. The germline CDR1 and CDR2 sequences are GTSNPN and SVGIG (reference sequence). V lost 4 bases and J lost 4, with 13 bases in between. CDR3 sequence: CAWKTGGATEAFF. The CDR3 coding sequence is TGTGCCTGGAAAACAGGAGGGGCCACTGAAGCTTTCTTT.

The chain couples TRBV4-1 to TRBJ2-1; 9 bases are a match to TRBD1. CDR1 and CDR2 from the germline V gene are MGHRA and YSYEKL. The CDR3 runs 18 residues. V gave up 8 bases and J gave up 5 bases; unmatched junction bases: 19. The CDR3 loop is CASGVRGQGYHFDNEQFF. The CDR3 nucleotides read TGCGCCAGCGGGGTCCGGGGACAGGGATACCATTTCGACAATGAGCAGTTCTTC.

V and J are TRBV28 and TRBJ2-5, with 10 bases identical to TRBD2. The CDR3 sequence is 14 residues long. Germline values: CDR1 MDHEN, CDR2 SYDVKM. J gave up 4 bases and V 6 bases, and 5 bases lay outside the gene matches. This chain's CDR3 is CASSWGLARETQYF. CDR3 DNA sequence: TGTGCCAGCAGCTGGGGACTAGCGAGAGAGACCCAGTACTTC.

CDR3 in amino acids: CATSRDLAGVDEQYF. Written as DNA, the CDR3 is TGTGCCACCAGCAGAGATCTGGCGGGAGTCGACGAGCAGTACTTC. The chain uses TRBV15 and TRBJ2-7; 7 bases are shared with TRBD2. V shed 0 bases, J shed 5 bases, and the junction held 7 bases outside the gene matches. Looked up from germline, CDR1 is LNHNV and CDR2 is YYDKDF (reference sequence). The CDR3 extends over 15 amino acids.

This clone was detected once. The rearrangement joins TRBV7-9 to TRBJ2-3; 8 positions match TRBD2. The CDR3 runs 13 residues. CDR1 SEHNR and CDR2 FQNEAQ come from the germline V gene (reference sequence). The trim removed 8 bases at V and 11 bases at J, leaving 12 bases unmatched. The CDR3 spells CASGTGGHGKQYF. The CDR3 DNA reads TGTGCCAGCGGAACGGGAGGGCACGGAAAGCAGTATTTT.

The chain joins TRBV7-2 to TRBJ2-1; a possible D gene is TRBD2 (6 bases). Trimming pared 2 bases from V and 3 bases from J, leaving 17 bases between. The CDR3 spans 17 residues. Looked up from germline, CDR1 is SGHTA and CDR2 is FQGNSA. The CDR3 region has the DNA TGTGCCAGCAGCTTAAAAGTGAGTAGCGGAGGCTACAATGAGCAGTTCTTC. Translation: CASSLKVSSGGYNEQFF.

Here the CDR3 reads CASSLTTVTEAFF. The CDR3 nucleotides read TGTGCCAGCAGCCTGACGACAGTCACTGAAGCTTTCTTT. This chain joins TRBV7-3 and TRBJ1-1, with a possible D match to TRBD1 (5 bases). Germline V gene data show CDR1 as SGHTA and CDR2 as FQGTGA. The germline V and J ends were trimmed by 5 bases and 4 bases, with 11 bases remaining between them. The CDR3 has 13 residues.

The chain combines TRBV6-5 with TRBJ1-1; perhaps TRBD1 as D (5 bases). Germline loops: CDR1 MNHEY, CDR2 SVGAGI. V was clipped by 8 bases and J by 8 bases, with 18 bases between them. The CDR3 contains 13 residues. This CDR3 is CASRSSGSREAFF. The CDR3 bases are TGTGCCAGCCGCTCATCAGGGTCTCGCGAAGCTTTCTTT.

This chain uses TRBV7-8 with TRBJ1-5; 7 nucleotides align to TRBD1. This CDR3 spans 13 amino acids. CDR1 and CDR2 from the germline V gene are SGHVS and FQNEAQ. V trimming: 3 bases; J trimming: 5 bases; junction bases outside the gene matches: 1. CDR3 amino acids: CASSFTGDQPQHF. As DNA, the CDR3 is TGTGCCAGCAGCTTTACAGGGGATCAGCCCCAGCATTTT.

The J gene is TRBJ2-5, the V gene TRBV14; D is uncertain. The germline V and J ends were trimmed by 2 bases and 2 bases, with 9 bases remaining between them. The germline V gene encodes CDR1 SGHDN and CDR2 FVKESK. CDR3 length: 14 amino acids. This CDR3 is CASSQLRVQETQYF. CDR3 DNA: TGTGCCAGCAGCCAACTACGGGTTCAAGAGACCCAGTACTTC.

This clone was counted once. The chain employs TRBV9 and TRBJ2-7; tentative D call: TRBD2 (7 bases). The CDR3 sequence is 15 residues long. Trimming took off 0 bases at V and 3 bases at J, with 13 bases between the two ends. Germline V lookup: CDR1 SGDLS, CDR2 YYNGEE. In nucleotides, the CDR3 is TGTGCCAGCAGCGTAGGAGAAAGGGGGGGCTACGAGCAGTACTTC. Its translation: CASSVGERGGYEQYF.

CDR3 in amino acids: CASSPSGFPFEKLFF. CDR3 DNA: TGTGCCAGCAGTCCCTCAGGGTTCCCTTTTGAAAAACTGTTTTTT. The V call is TRBV27, the J call TRBJ1-4, with D possibly being TRBD1 (5 bases). V was trimmed by 5 bases and J by 7 bases, leaving 17 bases between them. Germline V gene data show CDR1 as MNHEY and CDR2 as SMNVEV (reference sequence). The CDR3 sequence is 15 residues long.

The V call is TRBV11-3, the J call TRBJ2-1; 7 bases are a match to TRBD1. The length of the CDR3 is 15 residues. Germline V gene lookup returns CDR1 SGHNT and CDR2 YENEEA. The ends lost 2 bases at V and 4 bases at J; junction bases unmatched: 5. CDR3 sequence reads: CASSLRTGDYNEQFF. The CDR3 DNA sequence: TGTGCCAGCAGCTTACGAACAGGGGATTACAATGAGCAGTTCTTC.

DNA for the CDR3: TGTGCCAGCAGCCTCCAGGGGGGCAGGCTCTATGGCTACACCTTC. Its translation: CASSLQGGRLYGYTF. The chain links TRBV28 to TRBJ1-2; 7 nucleotides line up with TRBD1. Germline values: CDR1 MDHEN, CDR2 SYDVKM. The CDR3 totals 15 residues. After removal of 6 bases from V and 4 bases from J, the junction contained 11 bases not matched to a gene.

The V gene is TRBV4-2, the J gene TRBJ2-3; TRBD2 matches at 9 bases. J lost 5 bases, V lost 4 bases, and 4 bases had no gene match. Germline V lookup: CDR1 LGHNA, CDR2 YNFKEQ. The CDR3 covers 14 residues. The CDR3 loop is CASSRGLAVDTQYF. In nucleotides, the CDR3 is TGTGCCAGCAGCCGGGGACTAGCAGTAGATACGCAGTATTTT.